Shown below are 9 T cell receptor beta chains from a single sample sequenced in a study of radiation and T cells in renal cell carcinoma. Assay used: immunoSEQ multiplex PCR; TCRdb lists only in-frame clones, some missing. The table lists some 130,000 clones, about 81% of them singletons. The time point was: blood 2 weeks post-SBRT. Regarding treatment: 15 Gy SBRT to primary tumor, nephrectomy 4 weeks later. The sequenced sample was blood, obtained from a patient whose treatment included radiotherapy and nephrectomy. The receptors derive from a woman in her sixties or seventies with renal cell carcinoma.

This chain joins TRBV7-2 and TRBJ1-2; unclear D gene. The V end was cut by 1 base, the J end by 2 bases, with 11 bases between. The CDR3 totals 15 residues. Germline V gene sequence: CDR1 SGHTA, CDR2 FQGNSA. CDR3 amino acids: CASSLDGAINYGYTF. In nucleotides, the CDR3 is TGTGCCAGCAGCTTAGATGGAGCCATCAACTATGGCTACACCTTC.

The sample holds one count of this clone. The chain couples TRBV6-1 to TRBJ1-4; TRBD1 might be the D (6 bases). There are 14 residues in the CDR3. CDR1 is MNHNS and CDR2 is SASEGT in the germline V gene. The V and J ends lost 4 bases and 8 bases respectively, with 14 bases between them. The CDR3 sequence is CASSVRGEEEKLFF. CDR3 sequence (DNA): TGTGCCAGCAGTGTCAGGGGTGAGGAGGAAAAACTGTTTTTT.

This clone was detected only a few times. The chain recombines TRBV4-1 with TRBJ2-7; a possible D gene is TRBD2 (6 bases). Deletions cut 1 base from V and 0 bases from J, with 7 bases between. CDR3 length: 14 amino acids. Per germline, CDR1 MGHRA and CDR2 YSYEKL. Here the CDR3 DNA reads TGCGCCAGCAGCCAAGGCGGGAACTCCTACGAGCAGTACTTC. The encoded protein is CASSQGGNSYEQYF.

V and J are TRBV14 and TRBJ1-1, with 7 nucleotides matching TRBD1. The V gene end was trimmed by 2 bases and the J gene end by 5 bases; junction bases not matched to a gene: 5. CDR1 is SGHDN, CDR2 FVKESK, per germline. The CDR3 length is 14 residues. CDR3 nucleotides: TGTGCCAGCAGCCAAAGACAGGGAGGTACTGAAGCTTTCTTT. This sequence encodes CASSQRQGGTEAFF.

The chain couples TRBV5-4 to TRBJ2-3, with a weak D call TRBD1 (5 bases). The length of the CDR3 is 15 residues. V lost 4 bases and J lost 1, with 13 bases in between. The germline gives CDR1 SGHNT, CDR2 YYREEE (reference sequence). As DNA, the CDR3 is TGTGCCAGCAGCCGAAAGGACACTGGCACAGATACGCAGTATTTT. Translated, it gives CASSRKDTGTDTQYF.

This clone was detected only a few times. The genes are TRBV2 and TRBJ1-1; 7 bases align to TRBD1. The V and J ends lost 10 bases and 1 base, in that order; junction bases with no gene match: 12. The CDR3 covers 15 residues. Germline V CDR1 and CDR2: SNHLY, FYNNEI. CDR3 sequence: CANGGKDRANTEAFF. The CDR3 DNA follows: TGTGCCAACGGCGGGAAAGACAGGGCGAACACTGAAGCTTTCTTT.

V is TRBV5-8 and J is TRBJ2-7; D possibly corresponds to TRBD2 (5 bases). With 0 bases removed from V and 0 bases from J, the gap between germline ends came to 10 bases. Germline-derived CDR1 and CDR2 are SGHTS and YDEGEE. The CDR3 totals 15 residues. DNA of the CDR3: TGTGCCAGCAGCTTGGGTTCAGGACTCTCCTACGAGCAGTACTTC. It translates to CASSLGSGLSYEQYF.

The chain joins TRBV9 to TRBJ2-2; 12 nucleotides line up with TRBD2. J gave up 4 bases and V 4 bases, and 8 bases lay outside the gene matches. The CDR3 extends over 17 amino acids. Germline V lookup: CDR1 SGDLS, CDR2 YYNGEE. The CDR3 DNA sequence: TGTGCCAGCAGCCCACTGAGACTAGCGGGAGTCACCGGGGAGCTGTTTTTT. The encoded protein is CASSPLRLAGVTGELFF.

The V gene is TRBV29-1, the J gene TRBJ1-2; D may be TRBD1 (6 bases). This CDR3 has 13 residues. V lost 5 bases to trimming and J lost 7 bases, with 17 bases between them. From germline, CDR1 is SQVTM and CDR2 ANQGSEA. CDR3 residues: CSVHREADSGYTF. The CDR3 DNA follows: TGCAGCGTTCACAGGGAGGCCGACAGTGGCTACACCTTC.